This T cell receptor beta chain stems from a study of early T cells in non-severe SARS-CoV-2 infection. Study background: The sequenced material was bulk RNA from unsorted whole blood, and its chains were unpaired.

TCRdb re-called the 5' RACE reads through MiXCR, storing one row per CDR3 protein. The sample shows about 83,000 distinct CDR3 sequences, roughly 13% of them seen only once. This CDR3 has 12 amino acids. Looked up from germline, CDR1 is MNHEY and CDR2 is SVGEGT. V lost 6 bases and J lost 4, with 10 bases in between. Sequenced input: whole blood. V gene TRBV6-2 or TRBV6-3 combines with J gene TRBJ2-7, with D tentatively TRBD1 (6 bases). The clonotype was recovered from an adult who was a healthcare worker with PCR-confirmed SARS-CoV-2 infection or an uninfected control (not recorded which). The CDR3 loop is CASRTTGYEQYF. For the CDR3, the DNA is TGTGCCAGCAGAACGACAGGTTACGAGCAGTACTTC.